Below are 25 T cell receptor beta chains sequenced from a single sample in a study of T-cell memory formation after mild COVID-19. Each CDR3 protein gets one entry after TCRdb re-called the 5' RACE reads with MiXCR. Of about 160,000 distinct CDR3 sequences listed, 30% to 35% are singletons. The sample consisted of PBMCs or a T cell subset sorted from them (not recorded which). These receptors originate from an adult woman who had mild COVID-19 (a few samples of this study predate the infection). Cell type and time point are not known.

The chain uses TRBV7-9 and TRBJ1-1; D is ambiguous. V was trimmed by 2 bases and J by 5 bases, leaving 9 bases between them. Looked up from germline, CDR1 is SEHNR and CDR2 is FQNEAQ (reference sequence). CDR3 size: 13 residues. CDR3 nucleotide sequence: TGTGCCAGCAGCTTATGGACTGGAACTGAAGCTTTCTTT. This encodes CASSLWTGTEAFF.

This clonotype was counted a few times. The chain has TRBV7-6 and TRBJ2-1, with TRBD2 identical over 8 bases. J was trimmed by 9 bases and V by 3 bases; bases with no gene match: 1. Germline CDR1 SGHVS, CDR2 FNYEAQ. The CDR3 spans 12 residues. The DNA of the CDR3 is TGTGCCAGCAGCTTGGGACTAGGTGAGCAGTTCTTC. Protein product: CASSLGLGEQFF.

The genes are TRBV15 and TRBJ2-1; D not resolved. There are 14 residues in the CDR3. Germline V lookup: CDR1 LNHNV, CDR2 YYDKDF (reference sequence). Trimming took off 1 base at V and 5 bases at J, with 9 bases between the two ends. CDR3 coding DNA: TGTGCCACCAGCAGAGGATGGGGAAACAATGAGCAGTTCTTC. Translated, it gives CATSRGWGNNEQFF.

The rearrangement uses TRBV20-1 and TRBJ2-7; 8 bases are a match to TRBD1. V was pared by 6 bases and J by 4 bases, with 17 bases of the junction left unmatched. CDR3 length: 16 residues. Per germline, CDR1 DFQATT and CDR2 SNEGSKA (reference sequence). Here the CDR3 reads CSALGQGIEVGYEQYF. The CDR3 DNA is TGCAGTGCCCTTGGACAGGGCATAGAGGTGGGGTACGAGCAGTACTTC.

The V call is TRBV13, the J call TRBJ2-5, with 11 bases that match TRBD2. The CDR3 loop spans 16 amino acids. The trim removed 3 bases at V and 0 bases at J, leaving 3 bases unmatched. From germline, CDR1 is PRHDT and CDR2 FYEKMQ (reference sequence). This chain's CDR3 is CASSFRLAGNQETQYF. The CDR3 DNA reads as TGTGCCAGCAGCTTTCGACTAGCGGGGAACCAAGAGACCCAGTACTTC.

This clonotype was counted only a few times. V is TRBV2 and J is TRBJ2-1, with unresolved D. The CDR3 covers 14 residues. V was cut by 5 bases and J by 2 bases, with 10 bases left in between. Germline V gene data show CDR1 as SNHLY and CDR2 as FYNNEI. CDR3 protein: CASSWRGPYNEQFF. In DNA, the CDR3 is TGTGCCAGCAGTTGGCGCGGACCCTACAATGAGCAGTTCTTC.

This clonotype is classed as medium-sized. The chain carries TRBV10-3 and TRBJ2-5; no firm D call. From germline, CDR1 is ENHRY and CDR2 SYGVKD. Deletions cut 2 bases from V and 4 bases from J, with 2 bases between. CDR3 size: 11 residues. The chain's CDR3 is CAISERETQYF. The CDR3 nucleotides read TGTGCCATCAGTGAGCGAGAGACCCAGTACTTC.

The rearrangement links TRBV10-3 to TRBJ2-4; perhaps TRBD1 as D (6 bases). The CDR3 is 15 residues long. V was shortened by 0 bases and J by 1 base, with 7 bases between the two germline ends. In germline, CDR1 is ENHRY, CDR2 SYGVKD. The DNA for the CDR3 is TGTGCCATCAGTGAGTCCGACAGGGCCAAAAACATTCAGTACTTC. It translates to CAISESDRAKNIQYF.

The sample holds a few counts of this clonotype. Sequence at one end of the junction differs from germline and may be a read error. The chain couples TRBV9 to TRBJ1-6; TRBD1 might be the D (5 bases). CDR3 length: 14 amino acids. Germline V gene lookup returns CDR1 SGDLS and CDR2 YYNGEE. The CDR3 is CASSVSTGDGPEAF. DNA of the CDR3: TGTGCCAGCAGCGTATCTACCGGGGACGGCCCCGAAGCTTTT.

This clonotype was found a few times. V and J are TRBV10-3 and TRBJ2-7, with TRBD1 as a possible D gene (7 bases). CDR3 size: 16 residues. V gave up 6 bases and J gave up 0 bases, with 18 bases separating them. Germline V gene sequence: CDR1 ENHRY, CDR2 SYGVKD. This CDR3 reads CAISGGGASTSYEQYF. The CDR3, as DNA: TGTGCCATCAGCGGAGGGGGCGCCTCGACCTCCTACGAGCAGTACTTC.

The chain has TRBV29-1 and TRBJ2-3; 7 bases are a match to TRBD2. The germline V gene has CDR1 SQVTM and CDR2 ANQGSEA. This CDR3 region has 15 residues. Losses at the gene ends were 5 bases for V and 3 bases for J; bases not matched to a gene: 11. The CDR3: CSVSTRPGGTDTQYF. Here the CDR3 DNA reads TGCAGCGTTTCCACCCGCCCGGGGGGTACAGATACGCAGTATTTT.

The gene calls are TRBV20-1 and TRBJ1-5; TRBD1 is a possible D gene (5 bases). The germline V and J ends were trimmed by 3 bases and 0 bases, with 12 bases remaining between them. This CDR3 spans 15 amino acids. CDR1 is DFQATT and CDR2 is SNEGSKA in the germline V gene (reference sequence). The DNA for the CDR3 is TGCAGTGCTAGTCAACGGGGGAATAGCAATCAGCCCCAGCATTTT. This gives the protein CSASQRGNSNQPQHF.

The chain uses TRBV27 and TRBJ1-2, with 7 bases that match TRBD1. Trimming took 4 bases from V and 1 from J; bases not matched to a gene: 9. CDR1 and CDR2 (germline): MNHEY, SMNVEV (reference sequence). The CDR3 is made up of 16 amino acids. DNA of the CDR3: TGTGCCAGCAGTTCCTACGGGACAGCATATAACTATGGCTACACCTTC. It is translated as CASSSYGTAYNYGYTF.

This clonotype was seen a handful of times. V gene TRBV7-3 combines with J gene TRBJ2-3; TRBD1 matches 9 bases. Germline V CDR1 and CDR2: SGHTA, FQGTGA. V was clipped by 4 bases and J by 2 bases; unmatched bases: 7. The CDR3 has 16 amino acids. The CDR3 loop reads CASSSSGTGTTDTQYF. CDR3 in DNA: TGTGCCAGCAGCTCCTCCGGGACAGGGACCACAGATACGCAGTATTTT.

The V gene is TRBV7-9, the J gene TRBJ2-2, with 10 bases aligning to TRBD2. V lost 4 bases and J lost 0; bases outside the gene matches: 5. Germline V lookup: CDR1 SEHNR, CDR2 FQNEAQ (reference sequence). This CDR3 comprises 17 residues. CDR3: CASSSIGLAANTGELFF. The CDR3, as DNA: TGTGCCAGCAGCTCCATAGGACTAGCGGCGAACACCGGGGAGCTGTTTTTT.

The V gene is TRBV9, the J gene TRBJ2-5; D uncertain. There are 14 residues in the CDR3. The V and J ends lost 0 bases and 0 bases respectively, with 6 bases between them. Germline V gives CDR1 SGDLS, CDR2 YYNGEE. DNA of the CDR3: TGTGCCAGCAGCGTAGATGGGTACCAAGAGACCCAGTACTTC. Protein: CASSVDGYQETQYF.

This clonotype occurred many times. V is TRBV24-1 and J is TRBJ1-2; tentative D call: TRBD1 (5 bases). V shed 6 bases and J shed 7 bases, with 11 bases lying between them. The CDR3 length is 12 residues. Germline values: CDR1 KGHDR, CDR2 SFDVKD. Here the CDR3 DNA reads TGTGCCACCAGTCGCCAGGGTTTTGGCTACACCTTC. This sequence encodes CATSRQGFGYTF.

In its sample, this clonotype was seen a few times. This rearrangement joins TRBV3-1 to TRBJ2-1; 8 bases match TRBD2. There are 15 residues in the CDR3. J gave up 4 bases and V 1 base, and 3 bases lay outside the gene matches. Germline CDR1 reads LGHDT; CDR2 reads YNNKEL (reference sequence). The DNA for the CDR3 is TGTGCCAGCAGCCAAGGCGCGGGGGGTTACAATGAGCAGTTCTTC. It encodes CASSQGAGGYNEQFF.

V is TRBV12-3 or TRBV12-4 and J is TRBJ2-3, with D possibly TRBD2 on 5 matching bases. V was pared by 2 bases and J by 3 bases, with 12 bases between. The CDR3 totals 15 residues. This CDR3 is CASSLRTSSTDTQYF. The CDR3 DNA is TGTGCCAGCAGTTTAAGAACTAGTTCGACAGATACGCAGTATTTT.

This clonotype was detected a few times. This chain uses TRBV6-5 with TRBJ2-7; 8 bases match TRBD2. CDR1 is MNHEY, CDR2 SVGAGI, per germline. V lost 2 bases and J lost 2; bases outside the gene matches: 8. This CDR3 region has 16 residues. In DNA form, the CDR3 reads TGTGCCAGCAGTTACCGGATGAGCGGGGGCCCCTACGAGCAGTACTTC. As protein: CASSYRMSGGPYEQYF.

The V call is TRBV29-1, the J call TRBJ2-7; tentatively, D is TRBD1 or TRBD2 (5 bases each). The CDR3 spans 13 residues. The V end lost 6 bases, the J end lost 0 bases, and 12 bases lay between the germline ends. Germline loops: CDR1 SQVTM, CDR2 ANQGSEA. The CDR3: CSVGDPLSYEQYF. The CDR3 DNA is TGCAGCGTGGGGGACCCCCTCTCCTACGAGCAGTACTTC.

The chain combines TRBV5-1 with TRBJ2-1; 9 bases are a match to TRBD2. V lost 2 bases to trimming and J lost 2 bases; unmatched junction nucleotides: 8. The CDR3 totals 17 residues. Germline V gene data show CDR1 as SGHRS and CDR2 as YFSETQ. The CDR3 DNA reads as TGCGCCAGCAGCTTACGGCTAGCGGGGTCGGCCTACAATGAGCAGTTCTTC. It encodes CASSLRLAGSAYNEQFF.

This clonotype came up a few times. The rearrangement uses TRBV7-2 and TRBJ1-5; 9 nucleotides align to TRBD1. J gave up 3 bases and V 5 bases, and 5 bases lay outside the gene matches. This CDR3 spans 15 amino acids. Per germline, CDR1 SGHTA and CDR2 FQGNSA. The CDR3 is CASSQGQGPNQPQHF. The CDR3 bases are TGTGCCAGCAGCCAGGGACAGGGACCCAATCAGCCCCAGCATTTT.

The chain has TRBV3-1 and TRBJ2-3; 12 nucleotides line up with TRBD2. V shed 1 base and J 2 bases; nucleotides not matched to a gene: 1. Germline V gene data show CDR1 as LGHDT and CDR2 as YNNKEL (reference sequence). The CDR3 loop spans 16 amino acids. CDR3 sequence: CASSQGLAGATDTQYF. The DNA for the CDR3 is TGTGCCAGCAGCCAAGGACTAGCGGGGGCCACAGATACGCAGTATTTT.

A few counts support this clonotype. The gene calls are TRBV7-9 and TRBJ1-2; D is undetermined. Germline V lookup: CDR1 SEHNR, CDR2 FQNEAQ (reference sequence). V lost 6 bases to trimming and J lost 3 bases, with 20 bases between them. This CDR3 contains 16 residues. CDR3 region: CASRESLRGPHYGYTF. CDR3 bases: TGTGCCAGCAGAGAAAGCCTGAGAGGGCCCCACTATGGCTACACCTTC.